A selection of T cell receptor beta chains follows, all from one sample in a study of blood T cell repertoires in COVID-19. Only in-frame clones appear in the TCRdb table, and some are missing; sequencing was by immunoSEQ multiplex PCR. The sample holds about 220,000 clones; roughly 82% are singletons and the top ten take about 4.4%. The sequenced sample was peripheral blood. These receptors were taken from a woman in her 70s with acute or convalescent COVID-19. Both conserved end residues are part of each CDR3. D genes are given only for firm matches. Clone size appears in some rows only: once, few, many, or a class for an expanded clone.

TRBJ1-5 - TRBV5-1 - CASSLGQADQPQHF TGCGCCAGCAGCTTGGGGCAGGCCGATCAGCCCCAGCATTTT
TRBJ1-2 - TRBV10-3 - CAISDGLWDGYTF TGTGCCATCAGTGATGGGCTGTGGGATGGCTACACCTTC
TRBJ2-1 - TRBV5-1 - CASSLASLPRGNEQFF TGCGCCAGCAGCTTGGCGTCCCTACCCCGCGGGAATGAGCAGTTCTTC
TRBJ2-7 TRBD2 TRBV5-1 - CASSFGAGGPPSSEQYF TGCGCCAGCAGCTTCGGTGCGGGGGGGCCACCCTCGAGCGAGCAGTACTTC
TRBJ1-2 - TRBV5-6 - CASPPGIFF TGTGCCAGCCCGCCAGGAATATTTTTC
TRBJ1-1 - TRBV6-5 - CASSPGVMNTEAFF TGTGCCAGCAGCCCGGGGGTTATGAACACTGAAGCTTTCTTT
TRBJ2-2 TRBD2 TRBV19 - CASKQRGLNTGELFF TGTGCCAGTAAACAGCGGGGGCTTAACACCGGGGAGCTGTTTTTT
TRBJ1-1 - TRBV29-1 - CSVHGGTEAFF TGCAGCGTTCACGGGGGGACTGAAGCTTTCTTT
TRBJ1-6 - TRBV19 - CASSILNSPLHF TGTGCCAGTAGTATTTTAAATTCACCCCTCCACTTT
TRBJ2-7 - TRBV6-5 - CASSYSFDEQYF TGTGCCAGCAGTTATTCTTTCGACGAGCAGTACTTC
TRBJ2-3 - TRBV18 few CASSPSSGQGSTDTQYF TGTGCCAGCTCACCAAGTTCTGGGCAGGGGAGCACAGATACGCAGTATTTT
TRBJ1-5 - TRBV24-1 - CATSNGEAGTQPQHF TGTGCCACCAGTAATGGGGAGGCAGGGACCCAGCCCCAGCATTTT
TRBJ1-2 - TRBV7-2 - CASSLAVDYTF TGTGCCAGCAGCTTAGCAGTAGACTACACCTTC
TRBJ2-1 TRBD2 TRBV19 - CASRVWASGGVGEQFF TGTGCCAGTAGAGTTTGGGCTAGCGGGGGGGTTGGTGAGCAGTTCTTC
TRBJ1-5 TRBD1 TRBV2 - CASLQDRGYNQPQHF TGTGCCAGCCTACAGGACAGGGGCTACAATCAGCCCCAGCATTTT
TRBJ2-7 TRBD1 TRBV12-3/TRBV12-4 few CASSRQGPYEQYF TGTGCCAGCAGCCGACAGGGTCCGTACGAGCAGTACTTC
TRBJ2-2 - TRBV7-9 once CASRITSLTGELFF TGTGCCAGCAGGATAACCTCACTTACCGGGGAGCTGTTTTTT
TRBJ2-4 TRBD1 TRBV27 - CASSPNFLTGENIQYF TGTGCCAGCAGTCCTAACTTTTTGACAGGGGAAAACATTCAGTACTTC
TRBJ1-6 TRBD1 TRBV5-4 - CASSRDRGQSPLHF TGTGCCAGCAGCCGGGACAGGGGGCAATCACCCCTCCACTTT
TRBJ2-1 TRBD2 TRBV10-3 - CAIGTRTNEQFF TGTGCCATCGGGACTAGGACGAATGAGCAGTTCTTC
TRBJ1-2 TRBD1 TRBV19 few CASSIGQGNYGYTF TGTGCCAGTAGTATTGGACAGGGGAACTATGGCTACACCTTC
TRBJ1-1 - TRBV7-9 - CASSLDQVNTEAFF TGTGCCAGCAGCTTAGACCAGGTGAACACTGAAGCTTTCTTT
TRBJ1-1 - TRBV5-4 - CASSLTGETEAFF TGTGCCAGCAGCTTAACAGGTGAAACTGAAGCTTTCTTT
TRBJ1-2 - TRBV12-3/TRBV12-4 - CASSPRGFDGYTF TGTGCCAGCAGCCCAAGGGGATTTGATGGCTACACCTTC
TRBJ2-7 TRBD2 TRBV6-5 - CASGRVYEQYF TGTGCCAGCGGGAGGGTCTACGAGCAGTACTTC
TRBJ1-1 - TRBV18 - CASSPYRGNTEAFF TGTGCCAGCTCACCTTACCGGGGGAACACTGAAGCTTTCTTT